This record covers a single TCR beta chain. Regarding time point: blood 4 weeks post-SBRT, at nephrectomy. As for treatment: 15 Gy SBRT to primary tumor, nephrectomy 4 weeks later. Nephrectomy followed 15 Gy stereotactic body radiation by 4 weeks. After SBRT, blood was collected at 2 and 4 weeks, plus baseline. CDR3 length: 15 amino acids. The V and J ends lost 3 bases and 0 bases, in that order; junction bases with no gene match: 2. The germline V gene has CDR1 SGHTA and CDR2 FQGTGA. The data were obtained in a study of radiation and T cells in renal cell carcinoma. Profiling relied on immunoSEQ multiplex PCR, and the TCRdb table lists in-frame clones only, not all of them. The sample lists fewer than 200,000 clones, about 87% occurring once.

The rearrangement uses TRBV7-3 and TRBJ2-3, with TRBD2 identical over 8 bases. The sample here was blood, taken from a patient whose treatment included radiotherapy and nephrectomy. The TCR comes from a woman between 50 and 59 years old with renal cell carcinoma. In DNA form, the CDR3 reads TGTGCCAGCAGCTTGGCGGGGGGTAGCACAGATACGCAGTATTTT. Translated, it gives CASSLAGGSTDTQYF.